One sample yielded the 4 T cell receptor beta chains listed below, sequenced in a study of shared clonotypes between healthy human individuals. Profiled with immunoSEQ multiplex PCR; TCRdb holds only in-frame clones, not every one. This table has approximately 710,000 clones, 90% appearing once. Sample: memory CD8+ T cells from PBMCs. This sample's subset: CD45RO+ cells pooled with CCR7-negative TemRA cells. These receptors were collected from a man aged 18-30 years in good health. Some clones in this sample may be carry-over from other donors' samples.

CDR3 loop: CASSDINYGEKLFF. The DNA for the CDR3 is TGTGCCAGCAGTGACATCAACTATGGGGAAAAACTGTTTTTT. The chain joins TRBV6-5 to TRBJ1-4; D gene ambiguous. CDR1 MNHEY and CDR2 SVGAGI come from the germline V gene. Trimming stripped 5 bases from V and 8 bases from J, with 15 bases between. The CDR3 has 14 amino acids.

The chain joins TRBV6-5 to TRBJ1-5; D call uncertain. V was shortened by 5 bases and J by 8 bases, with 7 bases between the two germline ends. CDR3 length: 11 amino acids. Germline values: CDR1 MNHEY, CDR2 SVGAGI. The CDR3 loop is CASSAREPQHF. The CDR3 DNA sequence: TGTGCCAGCAGTGCCCGTGAGCCCCAGCATTTT.

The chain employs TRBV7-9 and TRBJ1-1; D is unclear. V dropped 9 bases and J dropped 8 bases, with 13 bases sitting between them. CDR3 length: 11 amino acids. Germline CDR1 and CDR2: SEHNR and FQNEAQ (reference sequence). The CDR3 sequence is CASSRSFEAFF. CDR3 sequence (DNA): TGTGCCAGTAGTCGTAGCTTCGAAGCTTTCTTT.

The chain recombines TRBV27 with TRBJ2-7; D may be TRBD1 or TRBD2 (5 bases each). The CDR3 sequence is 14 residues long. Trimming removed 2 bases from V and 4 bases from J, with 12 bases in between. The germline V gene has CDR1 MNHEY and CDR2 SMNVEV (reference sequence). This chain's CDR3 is CASSLKGSPYEQYF. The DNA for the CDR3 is TGTGCCAGCAGTTTAAAGGGGAGTCCTTACGAGCAGTACTTC.